The next 17 T cell receptor beta chains were all read from a single sample in a study of blood T cell repertoires in COVID-19. TCRdb's table, derived via immunoSEQ multiplex PCR, lists solely in-frame clones and lacks some. Here the sample spans about 230,000 clones, roughly 88% being singletons. Sequenced sample: PBMCs or T cells enriched from blood (not recorded which). These receptors were taken from a woman aged 40-49 years with acute COVID-19.

The V gene is TRBV5-1, the J gene TRBJ2-2; 9 bases fit TRBD2. The CDR3 extends over 18 amino acids. V shed 0 bases, J shed 5 bases, and the junction held 11 bases outside the gene matches. CDR1 and CDR2 (germline): SGHRS, YFSETQ. The CDR3 loop is CASSLAAVAGVGTGELFF. CDR3 nucleotides: TGCGCCAGCAGCTTGGCCGCGGTAGCGGGAGTGGGTACCGGGGAGCTGTTTTTT.

The rearrangement uses TRBV11-1 and TRBJ2-4, with D unresolved. Trimming removed 2 bases at V and 0 bases at J, with 11 bases between. The CDR3 is 16 amino acids. The V gene's germline CDR1 is SGHAT and CDR2 FQDESV (reference sequence). The CDR3 reads CASSLSQFVAKNIQYF. The DNA for the CDR3 is TGTGCCAGCAGCTTAAGTCAGTTTGTAGCCAAAAACATTCAGTACTTC. Together with reference TRBV11-1 and TRBJ2-4, the CDR3 gives the full variable domain: EAEVAQSPRYKITEKSQAVAFWCDPISGHATLYWYRQILGQGPELLVQFQDESVVDDSQLPKDRFSAERLKGVDSTLKIQPAELGDSAMYLCASSLSQFVAKNIQYFGAGTRLSVL.

V usage is TRBV18 and J usage is TRBJ1-5; D remains ambiguous. CDR1 KGHSH and CDR2 LQKENI come from the germline V gene. The CDR3 totals 15 residues. With 6 bases removed from V and 1 base from J, the gap between germline ends came to 13 bases. The CDR3 coding sequence is TGTGCCAGCTCCCGCAGCGGAACGAGCAATCAGCCCCAGCATTTT. It encodes CASSRSGTSNQPQHF. The complete variable domain, with remaining parts taken from reference TRBV18 and TRBJ1-5, reads NAGVMQNPRHLVRRRGQEARLRCSPMKGHSHVYWYRQLPEEGLKFMVYLQKENIIDESGMPKERFSAEFPKEGPSILRIQQVVRGDSAAYFCASSRSGTSNQPQHFGDGTRLSIL.

The chain recombines TRBV10-3 with TRBJ1-5; D not certain. CDR1 and CDR2 (germline): ENHRY, SYGVKD. The CDR3 has 15 amino acids. Trimming pared 4 bases from V and 1 base from J, leaving 11 bases between. The CDR3 DNA reads TGTGCCATCAGTGCGTCGGAGGACAGCAATCAGCCCCAGCATTTT. Its protein product is CAISASEDSNQPQHF.

This chain connects TRBV30 to TRBJ2-1; 11 nucleotides match TRBD1. CDR3 length equals 13 residues. V lost 5 bases, J lost 7 bases, and 4 bases stayed unmatched. CDR1 GTSNPN and CDR2 SVGIG come from the germline V gene (reference sequence). The CDR3 DNA sequence: TGTGCCTGGGACGGGACAGGGGGAAATGAGCAGTTCTTC. It codes for CAWDGTGGNEQFF.

The rearrangement links TRBV9 to TRBJ1-2, with no clear D. V lost 4 bases, J lost 1 base, and 14 bases lay in between. Germline CDR1 is SGDLS and CDR2 is YYNGEE. The CDR3 contains 15 residues. The CDR3 sequence is CASSPRNLFNYGYTF. The CDR3 DNA follows: TGTGCCAGCAGCCCCAGGAACCTGTTTAACTATGGCTACACCTTC.

This chain joins TRBV5-1 and TRBJ2-3, with D unclear. V was shortened by 4 bases and J by 0 bases, with 15 bases between the two germline ends. Germline loops: CDR1 SGHRS, CDR2 YFSETQ. The CDR3 sequence is 16 residues long. CDR3 nucleotide sequence: TGCGCCAGCAGCGAGCTCCCCAACCTAAGCACAGATACGCAGTATTTT. It specifies CASSELPNLSTDTQYF.

The chain carries TRBV5-4 and TRBJ1-4, with a tentative D call TRBD1 (5 bases). Germline values: CDR1 SGHNT, CDR2 YYREEE (reference sequence). There are 14 residues in the CDR3. V was trimmed by 2 bases and J by 6 bases, leaving 11 bases between them. CDR3 nucleotides: TGTGCCAGCAGCTTAGACAGCTCTTATGAAAAACTGTTTTTT. Translation gives CASSLDSSYEKLFF.

The chain is built from TRBV20-1 and TRBJ2-1; unclear D gene. CDR1 DFQATT and CDR2 SNEGSKA come from the germline V gene (reference sequence). The length of the CDR3 is 10 residues. V lost 6 bases, J lost 7 bases, and 7 bases lay in between. The CDR3 reads CSAPLNEQFF. CDR3 nucleotide sequence: TGCAGTGCACCTCTAAATGAGCAGTTCTTC.

This chain uses TRBV18 with TRBJ2-5, with 10 bases that match TRBD1. CDR1 is KGHSH, CDR2 LQKENI, per germline. CDR3 length: 14 residues. With V trimmed by 6 bases and J by 5 bases, 6 bases remained unmatched. CDR3 coding DNA: TGTGCCAGCTCCCTCGACAGGGGGCATGAGACCCAGTACTTC. This codes for CASSLDRGHETQYF.

This clone occurred once. The J gene is TRBJ2-5, the V gene TRBV9; possible D gene TRBD1, 6 bases. The V and J ends lost 0 bases and 5 bases respectively, with 17 bases between them. The CDR3 consists of 16 residues. Per the germline V gene, CDR1 is SGDLS and CDR2 is YYNGEE. CDR3 amino acids: CASSVARAGDVETQYF. CDR3 coding DNA: TGTGCCAGCAGCGTAGCAAGGGCAGGGGACGTCGAGACCCAGTACTTC.

This chain links TRBV5-1 with TRBJ1-1; 8 bases map to TRBD1. V shed 5 bases and J 2 bases; nucleotides not matched to a gene: 5. The V gene's germline CDR1 is SGHRS and CDR2 YFSETQ. This CDR3 is built from 14 residues. CDR3 residues: CASRTGVINTEAFF. In nucleotides, the CDR3 is TGCGCCAGCAGGACAGGGGTCATAAACACTGAAGCTTTCTTT.

The chain employs TRBV7-8 and TRBJ1-3; D remains ambiguous. This CDR3 is built from 15 residues. V shed 5 bases and J shed 0 bases, with 11 bases lying between them. CDR1 SGHVS and CDR2 FQNEAQ come from the germline V gene. Written as DNA, the CDR3 is TGTGCCAGCAGCCGAGACTTAAGCTCTGGAAACACCATATATTTT. Protein: CASSRDLSSGNTIYF.

The genes are TRBV9 and TRBJ2-1, with 7 bases matching TRBD2. CDR3 length equals 16 residues. Per the germline V gene, CDR1 is SGDLS and CDR2 is YYNGEE. The V and J ends lost 0 bases and 2 bases, in that order; junction bases with no gene match: 5. The CDR3 bases are TGTGCCAGCAGCGTAGGAGCGGGGACTGCCTACAATGAGCAGTTCTTC. This translates into CASSVGAGTAYNEQFF.

The V and J genes are TRBV7-2 and TRBJ2-7; maybe TRBD2 (5 bases). Germline CDR1 and CDR2: SGHTA and FQGNSA. V was pared by 3 bases and J by 2 bases, with 11 bases between. The CDR3 runs 14 residues. The CDR3 protein is CASSFDYGTYEQYV. CDR3 nucleotide sequence: TGTGCCAGCAGCTTTGACTACGGAACCTACGAGCAGTACGTC.

The chain uses TRBV29-1 and TRBJ1-2; D unclear. Germline CDR1 SQVTM, CDR2 ANQGSEA. V was pared by 3 bases and J by 8 bases, with 10 bases between. The CDR3 is made up of 11 amino acids. CDR3 DNA sequence: TGCAGCGTTGACCCCACGGGGGGCTACACCTTC. This codes for CSVDPTGGYTF.

The chain carries TRBV7-9 and TRBJ1-6, with 8 bases identical to TRBD1. Germline values: CDR1 SEHNR, CDR2 FQNEAQ (reference sequence). The CDR3 is 14 amino acids. J gave up 11 bases and V 8 bases, and 11 bases lay outside the gene matches. CDR3 sequence (DNA): TGTGCCAGCGGGGGGACAGGCCTTAGCCCACCCCTCCACTTT. It is translated as CASGGTGLSPPLHF.